This T cell receptor (beta chain) was documented in a study of blood T cell repertoires in COVID-19. Looking at the study overall: The United States, Italy and Spain provided the acute and convalescent COVID-19 samples. Nucleic acid was either cDNA or gDNA, and it came from T cells, B-cell-depleted T cells, or PBMCs.

Original data processing: Amplification from reference gene primers served as the basis for estimated nucleated cell counts. Measured with immunoSEQ multiplex PCR; TCRdb has only the in-frame clones, and not every one. The V and J calls and clone size are taken from that table; D and trimming were inferred from the DNA. The sample lists around 100,000 clones; about 80% were seen once. V was pared by 1 base and J by 7 bases, with 3 bases of the junction left unmatched. The CDR3 runs 13 residues. This receptor was obtained from a woman aged 40 to 55 with acute or convalescent COVID-19. This chain connects TRBV12-3 or TRBV12-4 to TRBJ1-2, with 7 positions matching TRBD1. The sequencing sample was made of peripheral blood. CDR3 in DNA: TGTGCCAGCAGTTTAGGGGCAGGGGGTGGCTACACCTTC. Translated: CASSLGAGGGYTF.